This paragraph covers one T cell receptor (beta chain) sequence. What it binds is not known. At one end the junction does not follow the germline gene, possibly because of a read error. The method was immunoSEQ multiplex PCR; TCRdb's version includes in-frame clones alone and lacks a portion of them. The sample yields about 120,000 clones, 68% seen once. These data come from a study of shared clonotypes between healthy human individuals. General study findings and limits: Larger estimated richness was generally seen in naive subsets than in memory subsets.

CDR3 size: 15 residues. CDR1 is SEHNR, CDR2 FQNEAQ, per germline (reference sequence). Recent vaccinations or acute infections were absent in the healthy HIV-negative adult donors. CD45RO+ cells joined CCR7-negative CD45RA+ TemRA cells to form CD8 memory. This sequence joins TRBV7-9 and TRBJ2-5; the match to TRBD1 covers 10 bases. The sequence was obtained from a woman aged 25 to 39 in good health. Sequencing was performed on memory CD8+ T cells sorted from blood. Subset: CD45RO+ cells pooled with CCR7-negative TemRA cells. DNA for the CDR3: TGTGCCAGCAGCTTAACGGCCCTAGGCGGACAGGGGGGCGACTTC. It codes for CASSLTALGGQGGDF.